These 15 T cell receptor beta chains share one sample of origin, sequenced in a study of memory CD4+ T cells and cytomegalovirus serostatus. Single viable CD3+CD4+CD8-CD45RO+ cells were sorted as the memory CD4+ T cells. Produced via immunoSEQ multiplex PCR; TCRdb's table is partial and in-frame only. The sample gives around 63,000 clones, about 76% of which show up once; about 4.8% is in the top ten. The source material was memory CD4+ T cells from blood. These receptor sequences come from an adult in good health and CMV-seropositive.

The chain joins TRBV2 to TRBJ1-2; 8 bases fit TRBD1. The CDR3 extends over 14 amino acids. V shed 6 bases and J 8 bases; nucleotides not matched to a gene: 11. Per the germline V gene, CDR1 is SNHLY and CDR2 is FYNNEI. This CDR3 reads CASSAGTGNDGYTF. The CDR3 nucleotides read TGTGCCAGCAGCGCCGGGACAGGTAATGACGGCTACACCTTC.

This clone was counted once. The chain is built from TRBV30 and TRBJ1-2; tentative D call: TRBD1 (5 bases). V was trimmed by 5 bases and J by 2 bases, leaving 15 bases between them. This CDR3 comprises 14 residues. CDR1 is GTSNPN and CDR2 is SVGIG in the germline V gene (reference sequence). The CDR3 loop is CAWDGARGNYGYTF. CDR3 DNA sequence: TGTGCCTGGGACGGGGCCCGAGGGAACTATGGCTACACCTTC.

There are a few counts of this clone. The chain couples TRBV14 to TRBJ1-2, with 7 bases that match TRBD1. The CDR3 totals 14 residues. After removal of 4 bases from V and 2 bases from J, the junction contained 4 bases not matched to a gene. Per the germline V gene, CDR1 is SGHDN and CDR2 is FVKESK. The CDR3 sequence: CASSLQGGNYGYTF. The CDR3 coding sequence is TGTGCCAGCAGCCTTCAGGGGGGGAACTATGGCTACACCTTC.

In regard to this clone: Different DNA sequences within this sample yield the same CDR3. The gene calls are TRBV6-1 and TRBJ1-5; D gene uncertain. Per germline, CDR1 MNHNS and CDR2 SASEGT. V was cut by 2 bases and J by 4 bases, with 6 bases left in between. CDR3 length: 13 amino acids. The CDR3 DNA reads as TGTGCCAGCAGTGAACAAGTGAATCAGCCCCAGCATTTT. Its translation is CASSEQVNQPQHF.

The chain links TRBV7-2 to TRBJ2-7; 10 bases line up with TRBD1. Germline V CDR1 and CDR2: SGHTA, FQGNSA. V gave up 1 base and J gave up 4 bases; unmatched junction bases: 4. This CDR3 has 15 residues. CDR3 sequence (DNA): TGTGCCAGCAGCTTAGATGGGACAGGGGTTTACGAGCAGTACTTC. It encodes CASSLDGTGVYEQYF.

This chain uses TRBV5-1 with TRBJ2-5; 9 nucleotides align to TRBD2. V shed 4 bases, J shed 1 base, and the junction held 8 bases outside the gene matches. From germline, CDR1 is SGHRS and CDR2 YFSETQ. The CDR3 totals 16 residues. The CDR3 loop reads CASSPGGSGGQETQYF. CDR3 DNA: TGCGCCAGCAGCCCCGGTGGTAGCGGGGGCCAAGAGACCCAGTACTTC.

The rearrangement uses TRBV11-3 and TRBJ1-1; D is unresolved. Germline V gene lookup returns CDR1 SGHNT and CDR2 YENEEA. CDR3 length equals 15 residues. Trimming cost V 0 bases and J 4 bases, with 12 bases left between them. The CDR3 bases are TGTGCCAGCAGCTTAGATGGGGAGGGAAGCACTGAAGCTTTCTTT. The encoded protein is CASSLDGEGSTEAFF.

V and J are TRBV6-1 and TRBJ2-7, with D possibly TRBD2 on 5 matching bases. This CDR3 contains 15 residues. V lost 1 base to trimming and J lost 0 bases, with 10 bases between them. The germline V gene has CDR1 MNHNS and CDR2 SASEGT. The CDR3 here is CASSEVLGSSYEQYF. CDR3 sequence (DNA): TGTGCCAGCAGTGAAGTGTTAGGGAGCTCCTACGAGCAGTACTTC.

This clone was observed a few times. The CDR3 protein is CASSSGTGGYNEQFF. In nucleotides, the CDR3 is TGTGCCAGCAGCTCCGGGACAGGGGGCTACAATGAGCAGTTCTTC. The chain combines TRBV5-4 with TRBJ2-1, with 11 bases matching TRBD1. V lost 3 bases and J lost 3; bases outside the gene matches: 2. Germline CDR1 reads SGHNT; CDR2 reads YYREEE (reference sequence). The CDR3 covers 15 residues.

The chain couples TRBV11-3 to TRBJ2-7, with TRBD1 matching over 9 bases. V was clipped by 5 bases and J by 5 bases; unmatched bases: 7. The CDR3 has 14 residues. The germline CDR1 and CDR2 sequences are SGHNT and YENEEA. The CDR3 sequence: CASSLGQGIHEQYF. Here the CDR3 DNA reads TGTGCCAGCAGCCTAGGACAGGGGATCCACGAGCAGTACTTC.

This clone was observed a few times. This sequence joins TRBV6-1 and TRBJ1-1; TRBD1 aligns across 7 bases. Trimming removed 9 bases from V and 4 bases from J; junction bases left unmatched: 5. The CDR3 sequence is 12 residues long. Per the germline V gene, CDR1 is MNHNS and CDR2 is SASEGT. CDR3 coding DNA: TGTGCCAGTCAGGGGGGTTTCACTGAAGCTTTCTTT. Protein product: CASQGGFTEAFF.

This chain connects TRBV20-1 to TRBJ2-1, with a weak D call TRBD1 (6 bases). From germline, CDR1 is DFQATT and CDR2 SNEGSKA (reference sequence). Trimming took off 8 bases at V and 3 bases at J, with 8 bases between the two ends. The CDR3 extends over 11 amino acids. For the CDR3, the DNA is TGCAGTCGGACAGTCTACAATGAGCAGTTCTTC. It codes for CSRTVYNEQFF.

This clone was detected only a few times. The chain combines TRBV2 with TRBJ1-5; a possible D gene is TRBD1 (6 bases). Germline CDR1 SNHLY, CDR2 FYNNEI. V was shortened by 2 bases and J by 5 bases, with 13 bases between the two germline ends. The CDR3 is 15 residues long. This CDR3 reads CASSEYRAGDQPQHF. The CDR3 DNA sequence: TGTGCCAGCAGTGAATACAGGGCGGGAGATCAGCCCCAGCATTTT.

The J gene is TRBJ2-2, the V gene TRBV7-2; D is perhaps TRBD2 (6 bases). The CDR3 runs to 14 residues. Trimming removed 4 bases at V and 1 base at J, with 7 bases between. CDR1 is SGHTA and CDR2 is FQGNSA in the germline V gene. CDR3 sequence reads: CASSSGLNTGELFF. CDR3 coding DNA: TGTGCCAGCAGCTCGGGACTGAACACCGGGGAGCTGTTTTTT.

To note about this clone: The sample contains more than one DNA sequence encoding this CDR3. The chain uses TRBV29-1 and TRBJ2-5; tentatively, D is TRBD2 (6 bases). Trimming shortened V by 4 bases and J by 1 base, and 10 bases separated the two germline ends. CDR1 is SQVTM, CDR2 ANQGSEA, per germline. The CDR3 extends over 13 amino acids. The CDR3 DNA sequence: TGCAGCGTTGCTGGGGGGACCCAAGAGACCCAGTACTTC. Translating gives CSVAGGTQETQYF.